Below, 10 T cell receptor beta chains from the same sample are listed, as sequenced in a study of cytomegalovirus exposure and HLA in healthy donors. The PCR contained 60 Vbeta and 13 Jbeta primers. Method: immunoSEQ multiplex PCR; TCRdb's copy keeps in-frame clones and lacks some. The table shows fewer than 90,000 clones, with over 60% occurring only once. The sequencing input was PBMCs. The source of these receptors is a man aged 35-49 years in good health and CMV-seropositive.

The chain combines TRBV7-2 with TRBJ1-3, with TRBD1 as a possible D gene (5 bases). V shed 1 base and J shed 9 bases, with 13 bases lying between them. Germline CDR1 is SGHTA and CDR2 is FQGNSA. The CDR3 is 14 amino acids. The DNA of the CDR3 is TGTGCCAGCAGCTTAGTGGCGTCCCAGGGCACCATATATTTT. Residues: CASSLVASQGTIYF.

This sequence joins TRBV30 and TRBJ1-1; the D is unclear. Germline CDR1 is GTSNPN and CDR2 is SVGIG (reference sequence). The CDR3 has 13 residues. Trimming took off 1 base at V and 6 bases at J, with 12 bases between the two ends. CDR3 loop: CAWSDHLGAEAFF. The CDR3 coding sequence is TGTGCCTGGAGTGATCATCTGGGCGCTGAAGCTTTCTTT.

The chain recombines TRBV11-2 with TRBJ2-7, with 8 bases identical to TRBD2. This CDR3 spans 15 amino acids. J lost 6 bases, V lost 1 base, and 8 bases had no gene match. CDR1 and CDR2 from the germline V gene are SGHAT and FQNNGV. As DNA, the CDR3 is TGTGCCAGCAGCTTAGTCCTCCCGGGAGGGGTCGAGCAGTACTTC. Its translation: CASSLVLPGGVEQYF.

This CDR3 reads CASSFTSPPTIYF. The CDR3 DNA sequence: TGTGCCAGCAGTTTTACAAGTCCACCCACCATATATTTT. This chain joins TRBV28 and TRBJ1-3; no clear D gene. The CDR3 contains 13 residues. V gave up 3 bases and J gave up 9 bases, with 12 bases separating them. The germline V gene encodes CDR1 MDHEN and CDR2 SYDVKM.

The gene calls are TRBV6-5 and TRBJ1-1, with TRBD1 identical over 8 bases. Germline CDR1 reads MNHEY; CDR2 reads SVGAGI. Unmatched junction bases numbered 4, after V lost 6 bases and J lost 1 base. The CDR3 runs to 14 residues. CDR3 protein: CASRGQASNTEAFF. The CDR3 DNA reads as TGTGCCAGCAGGGGACAGGCTTCGAACACTGAAGCTTTCTTT.

A few counts support this clone. This chain uses TRBV11-2 with TRBJ1-5; TRBD1 is a possible D gene (5 bases). V dropped 0 bases and J dropped 5 bases, with 5 bases sitting between them. There are 13 residues in the CDR3. In germline, CDR1 is SGHAT, CDR2 FQNNGV. Here the CDR3 DNA reads TGTGCCAGCAGCTTAGACAGGGATCAGCCCCAGCATTTT. Encoded protein: CASSLDRDQPQHF.

The chain employs TRBV7-9 and TRBJ1-1; unclear D gene. With 6 bases removed from V and 1 base from J, the gap between germline ends came to 12 bases. Germline CDR1 reads SEHNR; CDR2 reads FQNEAQ (reference sequence). The CDR3 totals 14 residues. CDR3 bases: TGTGCCAGCAGGGTTGGAGGAGGGAACACTGAAGCTTTCTTT. It codes for CASRVGGGNTEAFF.

This clone was counted a few times. The rearrangement uses TRBV4-3 and TRBJ1-2; unclear D gene. Looked up from germline, CDR1 is LGHNA and CDR2 is YSLEER. The CDR3 spans 16 residues. Trimming left V 2 bases short and J 0 bases short, with 13 bases between. CDR3 coding DNA: TGCGCCAGCAGCCAACTACGGAGCTACGCTAACTATGGCTACACCTTC. Protein: CASSQLRSYANYGYTF.

The V gene is TRBV5-1, the J gene TRBJ1-6; 9 nucleotides align to TRBD1. V was clipped by 4 bases and J by 6 bases; unmatched bases: 5. CDR1 and CDR2 from the germline V gene are SGHRS and YFSETQ. The CDR3 is 15 amino acids. The chain's CDR3 is CASSTGTGINSPLHF. The DNA for the CDR3 is TGCGCCAGCAGCACCGGGACAGGGATTAATTCACCCCTCCACTTT.

The genes are TRBV6-5 and TRBJ1-1, with D possibly being TRBD1 (6 bases). The CDR3 totals 14 residues. The V and J ends lost 4 bases and 5 bases respectively, with 14 bases between them. Per the germline V gene, CDR1 is MNHEY and CDR2 is SVGAGI. The CDR3 sequence is CASSSRGAWTEAFF. CDR3 bases: TGTGCCAGCAGTTCACGGGGGGCATGGACTGAAGCTTTCTTT.